Listed here are 11 T cell receptor beta chains from one sample, sequenced in a study of cytomegalovirus exposure and HLA in healthy donors. Researchers ran the PCR with 60 Vbeta and 13 Jbeta primers. TCRdb's table, derived via immunoSEQ multiplex PCR, lists solely in-frame clones and lacks some. There are about 160,000 clones in the sample; around 74% occur only once, and about 1.9% lies in the top ten. Sequencing was done on a sample of PBMCs. All receptors derive from a female donor in good health and CMV-seronegative.

J is TRBJ2-3 and V is TRBV29-1; TRBD1 agrees at 8 bases. Unmatched junction bases numbered 7, after V lost 3 bases and J lost 5 bases. The CDR3 is made up of 14 amino acids. Germline V lookup: CDR1 SQVTM, CDR2 ANQGSEA. In DNA form, the CDR3 reads TGCAGCGTTGACACGGCAGGGGGCAGAGATACGCAGTATTTT. It encodes CSVDTAGGRDTQYF.

In this sample, this clone turned up once. The CDR3 protein is CASSLDFSGTSTDTQYF. The CDR3 DNA sequence: TGTGCCAGCAGCTTGGACTTCAGCGGGACTAGCACAGATACGCAGTATTTT. The V gene is TRBV5-4, the J gene TRBJ2-3, with 7 bases that match TRBD2. V lost 0 bases and J lost 0; bases outside the gene matches: 7. Per the germline V gene, CDR1 is SGHNT and CDR2 is YYREEE (reference sequence). The CDR3 has 17 amino acids.

The CDR3 DNA reads as TGCGCCAGCAGTCAATGTAACACGGACAGGGTGAGGTTGAATGAGCAGTTCTTC. Encoded protein: CASSQCNTDRVRLNEQFF. V gene TRBV23-1 combines with J gene TRBJ2-1; TRBD1 agrees at 8 bases. TRBV23-1 is assigned to the ORF class and has an uncertain function. CDR3 length: 18 amino acids. Trimming cost V 1 base and J 7 bases; bases outside gene matches: 15.

The chain links TRBV19 to TRBJ2-3; TRBD1 matches at 12 bases. The CDR3 length is 15 residues. CDR1 is LNHDA, CDR2 SQIVND, per germline (reference sequence). Unmatched junction bases numbered 1, after V lost 4 bases and J lost 2 bases. CDR3 sequence: CASSKGQGATDTQYF. The CDR3 DNA reads as TGTGCCAGTAGTAAGGGACAGGGGGCCACAGATACGCAGTATTTT.

The chain has TRBV7-8 and TRBJ2-1; D is possibly TRBD2 (7 bases). Per the germline V gene, CDR1 is SGHVS and CDR2 is FQNEAQ. Deletions cut 7 bases from V and 10 bases from J, with 17 bases between. The CDR3 is made up of 13 amino acids. This chain's CDR3 is CASTLGGGREQFF. The CDR3 DNA follows: TGTGCCAGCACCCTAGGGGGGGGGAGGGAGCAGTTCTTC.

This sequence joins TRBV7-8 and TRBJ2-5; D not certain. The CDR3 totals 17 residues. V was clipped by 5 bases and J by 5 bases, with 24 bases between them. Germline-derived CDR1 and CDR2 are SGHVS and FQNEAQ. CDR3 in DNA: TGTGCCAGCAGCCCCGGAACCTCGGAAACTACCCGGGAGACCCAGTACTTC. This encodes CASSPGTSETTRETQYF.

In this sample, this clone turned up a few times. Distinct nucleotide sequences in the sample also encode this CDR3. The V and J genes are TRBV11-3 and TRBJ2-7, with 7 bases fitting TRBD1. The CDR3 totals 14 residues. J was trimmed by 3 bases and V by 5 bases; bases with no gene match: 7. Germline V gene lookup returns CDR1 SGHNT and CDR2 YENEEA. The CDR3 DNA sequence: TGTGCCAGCAGCCTCGGGGACAGAAGCTACGAGCAGTACTTC. It yields the protein CASSLGDRSYEQYF.

This chain links TRBV5-1 with TRBJ2-3; no reliable D call. Germline assignment: CDR1 SGHRS and CDR2 YFSETQ. V dropped 4 bases and J dropped 4 bases, with 10 bases sitting between them. The CDR3 covers 13 residues. For the CDR3, the DNA is TGCGCCAGCAGCCCCAGAGGTGCAGATACGCAGTATTTT. Translating it yields CASSPRGADTQYF.

V usage is TRBV19 and J usage is TRBJ1-1, with D maybe TRBD1 (6 bases). The CDR3 length is 17 residues. Trimming took 3 bases from V and 5 from J, leaving 22 bases between them. Germline V lookup: CDR1 LNHDA, CDR2 SQIVND (reference sequence). The CDR3 here is CASSIYLGPGASTEAFF. CDR3 nucleotide sequence: TGTGCCAGTAGTATTTATTTGGGGCCAGGGGCATCGACTGAAGCTTTCTTT. Together with reference TRBV19 and TRBJ1-1, the CDR3 gives the full variable domain: DGGITQSPKYLFRKEGQNVTLSCEQNLNHDAMYWYRQDPGQGLRLIYYSQIVNDFQKGDIAEGYSVSREKKESFPLTVTSAQKNPTAFYLCASSIYLGPGASTEAFFGQGTRLTVV.

The chain links TRBV6-1 to TRBJ1-1; D is ambiguous. V was clipped by 1 base and J by 0 bases, with 15 bases between them. CDR3 length: 17 amino acids. Germline-derived CDR1 and CDR2 are MNHNS and SASEGT. CDR3 nucleotide sequence: TGTGCCAGCAGTGAAGTTGTCTTCGGGGTAATGAACACTGAAGCTTTCTTT. Translation: CASSEVVFGVMNTEAFF.

The V gene is TRBV6-5, the J gene TRBJ1-2; tentative D call: TRBD1 (6 bases). The CDR3 has 12 amino acids. Per the germline V gene, CDR1 is MNHEY and CDR2 is SVGAGI. The V end was cut by 5 bases, the J end by 5 bases, with 9 bases between. As DNA, the CDR3 is TGTGCCAGCAGTGGGCAGGGGTATGGCTACACCTTC. Translated: CASSGQGYGYTF.